The 13 T cell receptor beta chains below were found in one sample sequenced in a study of T cells in localized non-small cell lung cancer. TCRdb's copy holds only in-frame clones and misses some; the assay was immunoSEQ multiplex PCR. The sample shows some 30,000 clones, approximately 90% of them seen only once. This sample comprised peripheral blood mononuclear cells, obtained before any cancer treatment. The receptors derive from a female donor of 60 years or more with stage II lung adenocarcinoma.

The chain recombines TRBV18 with TRBJ2-1; no reliable D call. Germline-derived CDR1 and CDR2 are KGHSH and LQKENI. Trimming removed 0 bases at V and 10 bases at J, with 10 bases between. The CDR3 has 13 amino acids. CDR3 in amino acids: CASSPPVIYEQFF. Here the CDR3 DNA reads TGTGCCAGCTCACCACCGGTCATCTACGAGCAGTTCTTC.

This clone was detected a few times. This chain connects TRBV27 to TRBJ1-2; D ambiguous. The CDR3 has 13 amino acids. The germline V and J ends were trimmed by 3 bases and 1 base, with 6 bases remaining between them. Germline V lookup: CDR1 MNHEY, CDR2 SMNVEV (reference sequence). CDR3 sequence: CASSFMGNYGYTF. The CDR3 DNA reads TGTGCCAGCAGTTTCATGGGTAACTATGGCTACACCTTC.

This clone was counted once. The CDR3 loop is CASSSWDRGPYGYTF. The CDR3 nucleotides are TGTGCCAGCAGCAGTTGGGACAGGGGCCCTTATGGCTACACCTTC. The chain has TRBV9 and TRBJ1-2, with TRBD1 matching over 10 bases. V was clipped by 4 bases and J by 5 bases; unmatched bases: 8. CDR3 size: 15 residues. Germline CDR1 is SGDLS and CDR2 is YYNGEE.

The CDR3 region is CASSEGSNQPQHF. The CDR3 bases are TGTGCCAGCAGCGAGGGTAGCAATCAGCCCCAGCATTTT. The chain is built from TRBV7-9 and TRBJ1-5; D not resolved. The CDR3 has 13 amino acids. The V end was cut by 5 bases, the J end by 0 bases, with 5 bases between. CDR1 and CDR2 (germline): SEHNR, FQNEAQ (reference sequence).

This chain uses TRBV14 with TRBJ2-7, with 15 bases aligning to TRBD2. Trimming took 0 bases from V and 7 from J; bases not matched to a gene: 7. The length of the CDR3 is 17 residues. Germline CDR1 and CDR2: SGHDN and FVKESK. For the CDR3, the DNA is TGTGCCAGCAGCCAAGATTGGACTAGCGGGGGGGCCATGGAGCAGTACTTC. Translated: CASSQDWTSGGAMEQYF.

The chain couples TRBV5-1 to TRBJ1-4, with D possibly being TRBD1 (5 bases). This CDR3 spans 14 amino acids. Germline CDR1 SGHRS, CDR2 YFSETQ. Trimming took 0 bases from V and 8 from J, leaving 11 bases between them. CDR3 sequence: CASSLATGREKLFF. The CDR3 bases are TGCGCCAGCAGCTTGGCCACGGGGCGGGAAAAACTGTTTTTT.

CDR3 coding DNA: TGTGCCAGCAGCTCCCGGACCCTCTCCTACGAGCAGTACTTC. This codes for CASSSRTLSYEQYF. The chain uses TRBV11-2 and TRBJ2-7; D uncertain. CDR3 length: 14 residues. Deletions cut 4 bases from V and 0 bases from J, with 10 bases between. CDR1 and CDR2 (germline): SGHAT, FQNNGV.

This chain connects TRBV28 to TRBJ2-7, with 7 bases matching TRBD2. CDR1 MDHEN and CDR2 SYDVKM come from the germline V gene. Unmatched junction bases numbered 10, after V lost 4 bases and J lost 4 bases. The CDR3 spans 15 residues. The CDR3 loop is CASSSGEGRWYEQYF. The CDR3 DNA follows: TGTGCCAGCAGTTCCGGGGAGGGCCGCTGGTACGAGCAGTACTTC. Full variable domain (remainder filled in from reference TRBV28 and TRBJ2-7): DVKVTQSSRYLVKRTGEKVFLECVQDMDHENMFWYRQDPGLGLRLIYFSYDVKMKEKGDIPEGYSVSREKKERFSLILESASTNQTSMYLCASSSGEGRWYEQYFGPGTRLTVT.

The chain joins TRBV2 to TRBJ2-2; possibly TRBD1 or TRBD2 for D (6 bases each). The CDR3 spans 15 residues. Between the trimmed V and J ends, which lost 4 bases and 5 bases, there was a span of 14 bases. Germline CDR1 reads SNHLY; CDR2 reads FYNNEI. The chain's CDR3 is CASSAWGARTGELFF. CDR3 bases: TGTGCCAGCAGTGCGTGGGGGGCCCGAACCGGGGAGCTGTTTTTT.

Here the CDR3 DNA reads TGCGCCAGCAGCTTGGTCGTATCTGGGGCCAACGTCCTGACTTTC. As protein: CASSLVVSGANVLTF. This chain uses TRBV5-1 with TRBJ2-6; no definite D call. Germline-derived CDR1 and CDR2 are SGHRS and YFSETQ. Trimming cost V 0 bases and J 1 base, with 5 bases left between them. There are 15 residues in the CDR3. Full variable domain (outside the CDR3, taken from reference TRBV5-1 and TRBJ2-6): KAGVTQTPRYLIKTRGQQVTLSCSPISGHRSVSWYQQTPGQGLQFLFEYFSETQRNKGNFPGRFSGRQFSNSRSEMNVSTLELGDSALYLCASSLVVSGANVLTFGAGSRLTVL.

This chain connects TRBV9 to TRBJ2-3, with 8 bases matching TRBD1. The CDR3 runs 15 residues. The germline V gene encodes CDR1 SGDLS and CDR2 YYNGEE. With V trimmed by 3 bases and J by 2 bases, 5 bases remained unmatched. CDR3 residues: CASSDRTGLTDTQYF. The CDR3 DNA reads as TGTGCCAGCAGCGATCGGACAGGGCTCACAGATACGCAGTATTTT.

The chain uses TRBV14 and TRBJ2-2; D is perhaps TRBD1 (6 bases). V lost 0 bases and J lost 4, with 15 bases in between. CDR1 and CDR2 (germline): SGHDN, FVKESK. The CDR3 covers 17 residues. CDR3 sequence: CASSQEVAGVITGELFF. The DNA for the CDR3 is TGTGCCAGCAGCCAAGAGGTTGCAGGGGTGATCACCGGGGAGCTGTTTTTT.

This sequence joins TRBV7-8 and TRBJ1-1; unclear D gene. The germline V gene encodes CDR1 SGHVS and CDR2 FQNEAQ. V lost 5 bases and J lost 1, with 14 bases in between. The CDR3 runs 15 residues. The CDR3 DNA sequence: TGTGCCAGCAGCCCTATATCCAACGGGAACACTGAAGCTTTCTTT. Its protein is CASSPISNGNTEAFF.